These T cell receptor beta chains were read from a single sample in a study of shared clonotypes between healthy human individuals. TCRdb's table, derived via immunoSEQ multiplex PCR, lists solely in-frame clones and lacks some. The sample carries around 720,000 clones, 55% to 85% recorded once. Sequencing was performed on memory CD4+ T cells sorted from blood. These receptors all stem from a woman aged 25-40 years in good health. CDR3s include the opening cysteine and the closing phenylalanine or tryptophan. D genes are given only for firm matches. Clone size, where shown, is once, few, many, or a class for clones that have expanded.

DNA,CDR3,V,size,J,D
TGTGCCAGCCTCTCGGGATTTGGGGACACCATATATTTT,CASLSGFGDTIYF,TRBV19,.,TRBJ1-3,.
TGTGCCAGCAGAACCACGGGGGGGTACTCGCAGTATTTT,CASRTTGGYSQYF,TRBV6-1,.,TRBJ2-3,TRBD2
TGTGCCAGCAGCTTCGGACAGGGGGTGACTGAAGCTTTCTTT,CASSFGQGVTEAFF,TRBV5-4,.,TRBJ1-1,TRBD1
TGCGCCAGCAGCCCCGGGACAGGGGGTCAGGAGCAGTACTTC,CASSPGTGGQEQYF,TRBV5-1,.,TRBJ2-7,TRBD1
TGCAGCGTTCACTCAGGGACAGTCCCTTTCGAGCAGTACTTC,CSVHSGTVPFEQYF,TRBV29-1,few,TRBJ2-7,TRBD1
TGTGCCAGCAGTTACGGCCGAAGCAGCTCCTACGAGCAGTACTTC,CASSYGRSSSYEQYF,TRBV6-5,.,TRBJ2-7,.
TGTGCCAGCAGGGCCGAAGCGGGGGAGCAGTACTTC,CASRAEAGEQYF,TRBV6-6,few,TRBJ2-7,TRBD2
TGTGCCAGCAGCTCACTAGGCACAGATACGCAGTATTTT,CASSSLGTDTQYF,TRBV5-6,.,TRBJ2-3,.
TGTGCCAGCATGAGCGGCGCTGCGGACTCCTACGAGCAGTACTTC,CASMSGAADSYEQYF,TRBV27,once,TRBJ2-7,.
TGTGCCAGCAGTAAGGGGGGTCAGCCCCAGCATTTT,CASSKGGQPQHF,TRBV9,.,TRBJ1-5,.
TGTGCCAGTAGCACCCCTGGGGGGTCGCCCACTGAAGCTTTCTTT,CASSTPGGSPTEAFF,TRBV19,.,TRBJ1-1,.
TGTGCCAGCAGTTTAGTTAGGGGCCAAGAGACCCAGTACTTC,CASSLVRGQETQYF,TRBV25-1,.,TRBJ2-5,.
TGTGCCAGCGGAGGGGACAGGGACCGGGAGACCCAGTACTTC,CASGGDRDRETQYF,TRBV25-1,.,TRBJ2-5,TRBD1
TGTGCCAGCAGTCCCGGACTGCGCCGAGAGCAGTTCTTC,CASSPGLRREQFF,TRBV6-6,.,TRBJ2-1,.
TGTGCCAGTAGTATTCCGACAGGCAACAATCAGCCCCAGCATTTT,CASSIPTGNNQPQHF,TRBV19,.,TRBJ1-5,.
TGTGCCATCAGTGAGCCCCGTAGAGGGGGGATCGACGAGCAGTACTTC,CAISEPRRGGIDEQYF,TRBV10-3,.,TRBJ2-7,.
TGTGCCAGCAGCCCCGGACAGTCTGGGCAGTACTTC,CASSPGQSGQYF,TRBV28,.,TRBJ2-7,.
TGCAGCGTTGAAGTTCGGATGAACACCGGGGAGCTGTTTTTT,CSVEVRMNTGELFF,TRBV29-1,.,TRBJ2-2,.
TGCGCCAGCAGCTCCGGGACAGGGGGCTTTCGTTCCTACGAGCAGTACTTC,CASSSGTGGFRSYEQYF,TRBV5-1,.,TRBJ2-7,TRBD1
TGTGCCAGCAATCAGGCAGGGCCCTACGAGCAGTACTTC,CASNQAGPYEQYF,TRBV2,.,TRBJ2-7,.
TGTGCCAGCAGTGAAGTCGTCCCTCCCGATACGCAGTATTTT,CASSEVVPPDTQYF,TRBV6-1,.,TRBJ2-3,.
TGTGCCAGCAGCTTCACCGGGACTAGCGCCTCCCGCCACGAGCAGTACTTC,CASSFTGTSASRHEQYF,TRBV7-8,.,TRBJ2-7,TRBD2
TGTGCCTGGAGTGTACTGGGGGTACTGTCCACTGAAGCTTTCTTT,CAWSVLGVLSTEAFF,TRBV30,few,TRBJ1-1,.
TGTGCCAGCAGTGAAGGGACAGGGCGGTCCTACGAGCAGTACTTC,CASSEGTGRSYEQYF,TRBV6-1,.,TRBJ2-7,TRBD1
TGTGCCAGCCCCAGGGGCTATGGCTACACCTTC,CASPRGYGYTF,TRBV21-1,.,TRBJ1-2,.
TGTGCCAGCAGGGAGGCCCTCTCCTACGAGCAGTACTTC,CASREALSYEQYF,TRBV5-4,.,TRBJ2-7,.
TGTGCCAGCAGTTTAAATGATGGCTACACCTTC,CASSLNDGYTF,TRBV28,.,TRBJ1-2,.
TGTGCCTGGAGGGGACCTAGCGGTTCCACAGATACGCAGTATTTT,CAWRGPSGSTDTQYF,TRBV30,.,TRBJ2-3,TRBD2
TGTGCCAGCAGCAGGGCCGGAGCGCAGTATTTT,CASSRAGAQYF,TRBV6-6,.,TRBJ2-3,.
TGTGCCAGCAGTTACAGTCAGGGGAATGGCTACACCTTC,CASSYSQGNGYTF,TRBV6-6,.,TRBJ1-2,.
TGTGCCAGCAGTGGTAGCGGGAGCACAGATACGCAGTATTTT,CASSGSGSTDTQYF,TRBV6-4,many,TRBJ2-3,TRBD2
TGCAGCGTTGAAGTAAACTATGGCTACACCTTC,CSVEVNYGYTF,TRBV29-1,few,TRBJ1-2,.
TGTGCCAGCAGTTCACCGGGACAGGGGAGCGAAAAACTGTTTTTT,CASSSPGQGSEKLFF,TRBV28,.,TRBJ1-4,TRBD1
TGTGCCAGCAGTTCCACCCTCATGAACACTGAAGCTTTCTTT,CASSSTLMNTEAFF,TRBV27,few,TRBJ1-1,.
TGTGCCAGCAGGACGGGGACTTCTCAAGAGACCCAGTACTTC,CASRTGTSQETQYF,TRBV7-8,.,TRBJ2-5,.
TGTGCCAGCAGCCGAGTGGACAGCCCTAACACTGAAGCTTTCTTT,CASSRVDSPNTEAFF,TRBV5-4,.,TRBJ1-1,.
TGTGCCAGTAGTATAGATTCGGGACTAGGTTGGGATACGCAGTATTTT,CASSIDSGLGWDTQYF,TRBV19,.,TRBJ2-3,TRBD2
TGTGCCAGCAGTTACTCGATACAGGCCAATCAGCCCCAGCATTTT,CASSYSIQANQPQHF,TRBV6-5,.,TRBJ1-5,.
TGCGCCAGCAGCTTGATGTCGGGGGTATCCACCGGGGAGCTGTTTTTT,CASSLMSGVSTGELFF,TRBV5-1,.,TRBJ2-2,.
TGTGCCAGCAGCTTAGGGGAGGGCAATGAGCAGTTCTTC,CASSLGEGNEQFF,TRBV7-2,.,TRBJ2-1,TRBD2
TGTGCCAGCAGCCCTGAGGGGTTTCGCCAAAACATTCAGTACTTC,CASSPEGFRQNIQYF,TRBV7-9,.,TRBJ2-4,.
TGTGCCATCAGTGAGCTGGGAATGAACACTGAAGCTTTCTTT,CAISELGMNTEAFF,TRBV10-3,.,TRBJ1-1,.
TGTGCCAGCAGCGTAGATAGCGGCGAGCAGTTCTTC,CASSVDSGEQFF,TRBV9,.,TRBJ2-1,.
TGTGCCATCCGAGAACTGAATAGCGGGAGTACGAGTGAGCAGTTCTTC,CAIRELNSGSTSEQFF,TRBV10-3,.,TRBJ2-1,TRBD2
TGCGCCAGCAGCCAAGCGGTGGGCCGTGAGCAGTTCTTC,CASSQAVGREQFF,TRBV4-1,few,TRBJ2-1,.
TGTGCCAGCAAACCGACAGGGCGTACTGAAGCTTTCTTT,CASKPTGRTEAFF,TRBV6-1,.,TRBJ1-1,TRBD1
TGTGCCAGCAGCTTCCTACAAGCGGGAGATACCGGGGAGCTGTTTTTT,CASSFLQAGDTGELFF,TRBV7-2,many,TRBJ2-2,TRBD2
TGCGCCAGCACTGTGGGTTCCTATAATTCACCCCTCCACTTT,CASTVGSYNSPLHF,TRBV5-1,.,TRBJ1-6,.
TGTGCCACCCGGGAGGTTGGGTCGGGGGAGACCCAGTACTTC,CATREVGSGETQYF,TRBV10-3,.,TRBJ2-5,TRBD2
TGTGCCAGCAGCCAAGATAGGCAGAGTAATGAAAAACTGTTTTTT,CASSQDRQSNEKLFF,TRBV4-2,.,TRBJ1-4,.
TGTGCCAGCAGCTTAGGGGTGCGGACTAGCGGGAGTGATGAGCAGTTCTTC,CASSLGVRTSGSDEQFF,TRBV11-2,.,TRBJ2-1,TRBD2
TGTGCCTGGACCCGGGCCCCAGGGGGAGATACGCAGTATTTT,CAWTRAPGGDTQYF,TRBV30,.,TRBJ2-3,TRBD1
TGTGCCAGCAGCTTCGGGAGCACAGATACGCAGTATTTT,CASSFGSTDTQYF,TRBV7-9,.,TRBJ2-3,.
TGTGCCAGCAGTCTTGACAGGGTTTCCACTGAAGCTTTCTTT,CASSLDRVSTEAFF,TRBV2,.,TRBJ1-1,TRBD1
TGTGCCAGCAGCGTAAGCGGGACCCTAACGAATGAGCAGTTCTTC,CASSVSGTLTNEQFF,TRBV9,.,TRBJ2-1,TRBD2